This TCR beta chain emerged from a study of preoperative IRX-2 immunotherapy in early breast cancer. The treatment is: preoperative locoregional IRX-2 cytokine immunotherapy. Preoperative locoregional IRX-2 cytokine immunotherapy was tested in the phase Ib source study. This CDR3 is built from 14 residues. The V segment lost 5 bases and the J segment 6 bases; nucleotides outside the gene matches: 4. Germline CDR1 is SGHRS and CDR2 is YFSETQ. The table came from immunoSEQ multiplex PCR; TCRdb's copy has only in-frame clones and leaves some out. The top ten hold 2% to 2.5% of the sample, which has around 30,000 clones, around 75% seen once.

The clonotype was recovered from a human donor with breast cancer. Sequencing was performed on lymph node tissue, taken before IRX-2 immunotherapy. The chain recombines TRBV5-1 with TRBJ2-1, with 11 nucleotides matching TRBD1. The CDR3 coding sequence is TGCGCCAGCAGAGGCGGGACAGGGGGCAATGAGCAGTTCTTC. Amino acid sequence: CASRGGTGGNEQFF.